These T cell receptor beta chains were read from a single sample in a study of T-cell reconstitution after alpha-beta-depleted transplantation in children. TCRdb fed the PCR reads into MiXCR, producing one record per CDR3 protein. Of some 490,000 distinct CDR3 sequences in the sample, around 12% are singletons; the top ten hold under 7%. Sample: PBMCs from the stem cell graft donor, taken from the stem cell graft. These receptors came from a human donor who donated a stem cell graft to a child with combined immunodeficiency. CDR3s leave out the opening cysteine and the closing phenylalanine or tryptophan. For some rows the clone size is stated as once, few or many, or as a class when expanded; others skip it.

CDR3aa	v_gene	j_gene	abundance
ASSYQDRASGYT	TRBV6-2/TRBV6-3	TRBJ1-2	.
ASEGLAAYNEQF	TRBV6-2/TRBV6-3	TRBJ2-1	.
ASTRQGVQETQY	TRBV7-2	TRBJ2-5	few
ATSDSDRGYEQY	TRBV24-1	TRBJ2-7	.
ASSAGLSRYNEQF	TRBV6-2/TRBV6-3	TRBJ2-1	.
ASSLTGGPYSNQPQH	TRBV28	TRBJ1-5	.
ASSPTGASEAF	TRBV5-1	TRBJ1-1	.
ASSYRGRGAEAF	TRBV6-5	TRBJ1-1	few
ATSIQAGAYEQY	TRBV15	TRBJ2-7	few
SAERSADTQY	TRBV20-1	TRBJ2-3	.
ASSLVVNRGNTEAF	TRBV7-2	TRBJ1-1	few
ASRGQGGQETQY	TRBV12-3/TRBV12-4	TRBJ2-5	.
SANHAGYNTDTQY	TRBV20-1	TRBJ2-3	many
ATSDPDSESTDTQY	TRBV24-1	TRBJ2-3	many
ASKTYEQY	TRBV7-2	TRBJ2-7	many
SARDLAGGYEQY	TRBV20-1	TRBJ2-7	few
AWSVLRTDTEAF	TRBV30	TRBJ1-1	few
ASSLAPRGVLETQY	TRBV5-1	TRBJ2-5	few
ASSPIAGGPSGANVLT	TRBV5-1	TRBJ2-6	.